This T cell receptor (beta chain) was sequenced for a study of cytomegalovirus exposure and HLA in healthy donors. Points from the study as a whole: According to the study, 150 to 200 TCR beta chains were cytomegalovirus-associated. In an earlier analysis, most TCR beta V segments were productive about 90% or about 30% of the time.

Amplification used 60 Vbeta primers and 13 Jbeta primers. Clones were read by immunoSEQ multiplex PCR, and TCRdb kept only the in-frame ones, dropping some. The sample consists of more than 100,000 clones, around 80% of them appearing once. This CDR3 region has 11 residues. Between the trimmed V and J ends, which lost 5 bases and 3 bases, there was a span of 5 bases. CDR1 and CDR2 (germline): SGHAT, FQNNGV. On this clone: Antigen unknown.

The source material was PBMCs. The TCR was taken from a young woman in good health and CMV-seropositive. V and J are TRBV11-2 and TRBJ2-7; D unclear. CDR3 in amino acids: CASSLYYEQYF. CDR3 DNA sequence: TGTGCCAGCAGCCTTTACTACGAGCAGTACTTC.